The source of this T cell receptor beta chain is a study of graft-versus-host responses after intestinal transplantation. The ends were cut back, 0 bases at V and 0 bases at J, with 11 bases in the middle. Germline V CDR1 and CDR2: GTSNPN, SVGIG (reference sequence). The CDR3 loop spans 16 amino acids. Some clones are missing from TCRdb's copy, which holds only in-frame ones; the method was immunoSEQ multiplex PCR. The data contain about 3,300 clones, about 80% of them singletons. This clone was picked up a small number of times. Its antigen is not identified. Lymphocytes (intraepithelial and lamina propria) were released by processing the graft tissue. Study-level findings and limits: Early post-transplant HvG declines showed an association with peak circulating GvH clone levels.

This specimen was ileum tissue, taken approximately 18 and 21 days after intestinal transplantation. The chain joins TRBV30 to TRBJ1-4; no clear D. This clonotype was obtained from a human patient who received an intestinal transplant, so some T cells may come from the graft donor. Written as DNA, the CDR3 is TGTGCCTGGAGTGTGCTTGCCCGAGCAACTAATGAAAAACTGTTTTTT. Translated, it gives CAWSVLARATNEKLFF.